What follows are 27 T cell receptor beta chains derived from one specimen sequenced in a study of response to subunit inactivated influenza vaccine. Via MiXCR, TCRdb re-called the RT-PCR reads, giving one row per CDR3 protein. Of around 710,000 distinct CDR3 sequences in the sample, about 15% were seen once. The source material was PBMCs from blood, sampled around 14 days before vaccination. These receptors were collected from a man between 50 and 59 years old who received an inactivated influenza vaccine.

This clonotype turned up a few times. DNA of the CDR3: TGCAGTGCTATTCGGGGGGGAGATGGCTACACCTTC. Translation: CSAIRGGDGYTF. The rearrangement joins TRBV20-1 to TRBJ1-2; weak D call: TRBD1 (5 bases). Looked up from germline, CDR1 is DFQATT and CDR2 is SNEGSKA (reference sequence). The CDR3 spans 12 residues. The V end lost 4 bases, the J end lost 6 bases, and 12 bases lay between the germline ends.

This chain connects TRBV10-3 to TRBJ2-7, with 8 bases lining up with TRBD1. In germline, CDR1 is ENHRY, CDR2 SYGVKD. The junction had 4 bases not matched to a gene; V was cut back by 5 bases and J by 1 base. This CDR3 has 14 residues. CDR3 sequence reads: CAISIDRGSYEQYF. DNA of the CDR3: TGTGCCATCAGTATTGACAGGGGATCCTACGAGCAGTACTTC.

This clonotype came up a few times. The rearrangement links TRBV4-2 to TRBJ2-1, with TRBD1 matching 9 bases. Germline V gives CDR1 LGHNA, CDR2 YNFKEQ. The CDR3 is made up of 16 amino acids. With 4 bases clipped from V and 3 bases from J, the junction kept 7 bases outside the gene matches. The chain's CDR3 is CASSPAGTGIYNEQFF. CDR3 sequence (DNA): TGTGCCAGCAGCCCAGCCGGGACAGGGATCTACAATGAGCAGTTCTTC.

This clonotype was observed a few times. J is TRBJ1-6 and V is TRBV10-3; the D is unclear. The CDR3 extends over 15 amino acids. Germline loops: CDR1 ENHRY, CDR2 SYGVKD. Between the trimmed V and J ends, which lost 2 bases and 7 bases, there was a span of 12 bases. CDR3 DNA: TGTGCCATCAGTGAGAGGGAGACTACCAATTCACCCCTCCACTTT. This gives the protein CAISERETTNSPLHF.

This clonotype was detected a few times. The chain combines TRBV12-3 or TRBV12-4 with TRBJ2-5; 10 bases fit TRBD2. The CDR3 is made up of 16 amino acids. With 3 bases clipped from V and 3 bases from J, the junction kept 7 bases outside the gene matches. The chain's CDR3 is CASSFLSGGGEETQYF. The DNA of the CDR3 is TGTGCCAGCAGTTTCCTAAGCGGGGGGGGAGAAGAGACCCAGTACTTC.

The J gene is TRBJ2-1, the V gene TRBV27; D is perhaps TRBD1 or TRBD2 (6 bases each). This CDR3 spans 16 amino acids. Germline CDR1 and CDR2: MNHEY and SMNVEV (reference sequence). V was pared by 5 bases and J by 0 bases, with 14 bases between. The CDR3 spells CASSHRAGSSYNEQFF. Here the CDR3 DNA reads TGTGCCAGCAGTCACAGGGCGGGAAGCTCCTACAATGAGCAGTTCTTC.

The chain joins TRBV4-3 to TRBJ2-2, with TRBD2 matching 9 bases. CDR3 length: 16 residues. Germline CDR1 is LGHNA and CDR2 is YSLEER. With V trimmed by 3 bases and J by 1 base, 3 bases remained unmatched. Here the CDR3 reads CASSQLAGMNTGELFF. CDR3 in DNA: TGCGCCAGCAGCCAGCTAGCGGGGATGAACACCGGGGAGCTGTTTTTT.

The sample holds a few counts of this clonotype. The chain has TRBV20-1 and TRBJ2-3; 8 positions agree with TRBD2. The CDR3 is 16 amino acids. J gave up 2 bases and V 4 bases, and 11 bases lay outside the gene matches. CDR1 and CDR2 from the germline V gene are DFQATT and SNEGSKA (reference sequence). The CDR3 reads CSANPLAGGFTDTQYF. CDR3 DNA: TGCAGTGCTAACCCGTTGGCGGGGGGTTTCACAGATACGCAGTATTTT.

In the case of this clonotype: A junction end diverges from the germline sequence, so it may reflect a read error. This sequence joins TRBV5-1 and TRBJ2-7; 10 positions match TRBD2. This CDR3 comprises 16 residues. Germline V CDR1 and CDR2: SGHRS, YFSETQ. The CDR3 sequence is CASSPGLALGNKLVHF. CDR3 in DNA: TGCGCCAGCAGCCCGGGACTAGCGTTGGGAAATAAACTAGTGCACTTC.

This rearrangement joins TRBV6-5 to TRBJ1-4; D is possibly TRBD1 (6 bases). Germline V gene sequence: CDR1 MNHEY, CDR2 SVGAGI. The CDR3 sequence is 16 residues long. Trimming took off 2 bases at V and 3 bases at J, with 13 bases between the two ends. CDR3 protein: CASSYDVDRPNEKLFF. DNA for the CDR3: TGTGCCAGCAGTTACGATGTCGACAGGCCTAATGAAAAACTGTTTTTT.

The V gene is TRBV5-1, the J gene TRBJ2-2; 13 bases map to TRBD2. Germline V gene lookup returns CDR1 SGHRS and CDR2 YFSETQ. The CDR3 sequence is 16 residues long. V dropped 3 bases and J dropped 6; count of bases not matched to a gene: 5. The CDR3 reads CASSWTSGGSSGELFF. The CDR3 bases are TGCGCCAGCAGCTGGACTAGCGGGGGATCATCCGGGGAGCTGTTTTTT.

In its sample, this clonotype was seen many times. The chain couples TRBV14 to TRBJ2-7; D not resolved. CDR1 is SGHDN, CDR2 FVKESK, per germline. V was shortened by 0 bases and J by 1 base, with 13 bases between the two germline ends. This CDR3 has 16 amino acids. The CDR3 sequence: CASSQDWVSRSYEQYF. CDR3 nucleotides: TGTGCCAGCAGCCAAGATTGGGTTTCGAGATCCTACGAGCAGTACTTC.

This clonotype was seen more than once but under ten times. CDR3 region: CSAQYGGTSGYNEQFF. The CDR3 coding sequence is TGCAGTGCTCAATACGGAGGGACTAGCGGCTACAATGAGCAGTTCTTC. The rearrangement joins TRBV20-1 to TRBJ2-1, with 11 bases identical to TRBD2. CDR1 is DFQATT and CDR2 is SNEGSKA in the germline V gene (reference sequence). CDR3 length: 16 residues. The junction had 9 bases not matched to a gene; V was cut back by 5 bases and J by 3 bases.

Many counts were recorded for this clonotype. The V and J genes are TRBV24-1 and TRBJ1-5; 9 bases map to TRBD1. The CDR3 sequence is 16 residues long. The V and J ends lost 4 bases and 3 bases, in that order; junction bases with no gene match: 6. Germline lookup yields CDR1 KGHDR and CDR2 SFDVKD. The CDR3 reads CATSDSTGGSNQPQHF. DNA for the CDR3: TGTGCCACCAGTGACTCAACAGGGGGCTCCAATCAGCCCCAGCATTTT.

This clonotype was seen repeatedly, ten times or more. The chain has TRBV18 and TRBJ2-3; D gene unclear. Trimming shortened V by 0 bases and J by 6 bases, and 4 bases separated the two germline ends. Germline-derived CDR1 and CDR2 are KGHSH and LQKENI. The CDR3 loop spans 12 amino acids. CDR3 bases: TGTGCCAGCTCACCACCCGGGGATACGCAGTATTTT. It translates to CASSPPGDTQYF.

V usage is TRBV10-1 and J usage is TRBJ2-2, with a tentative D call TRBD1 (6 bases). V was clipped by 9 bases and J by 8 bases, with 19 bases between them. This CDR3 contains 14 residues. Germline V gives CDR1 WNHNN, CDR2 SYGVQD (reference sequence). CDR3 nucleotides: TGCGCCAGACAGGGTCCCACCGAGGCGGGGGAGCTGTTTTTT. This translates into CARQGPTEAGELFF.

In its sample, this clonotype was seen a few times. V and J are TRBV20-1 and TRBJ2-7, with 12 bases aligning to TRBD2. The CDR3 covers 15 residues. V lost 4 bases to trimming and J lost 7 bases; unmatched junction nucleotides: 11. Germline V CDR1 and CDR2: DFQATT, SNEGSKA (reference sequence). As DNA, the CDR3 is TGCAGTGCTAAGACGACTAGCGGGGGCCCTTTGGAGCAGTACTTC. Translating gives CSAKTTSGGPLEQYF.

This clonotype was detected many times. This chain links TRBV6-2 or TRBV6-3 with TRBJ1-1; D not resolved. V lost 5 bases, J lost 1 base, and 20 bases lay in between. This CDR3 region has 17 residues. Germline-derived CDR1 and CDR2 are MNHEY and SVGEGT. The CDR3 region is CASSLPGRRTGNTEAFF. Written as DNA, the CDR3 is TGTGCCAGCAGTCTTCCTGGTAGAAGGACGGGGAACACTGAAGCTTTCTTT.

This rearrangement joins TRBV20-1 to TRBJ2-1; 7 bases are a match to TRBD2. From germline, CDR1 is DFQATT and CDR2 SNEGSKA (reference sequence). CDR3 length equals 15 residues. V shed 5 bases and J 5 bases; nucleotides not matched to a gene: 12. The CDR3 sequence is CSAESGISWNNEQFF. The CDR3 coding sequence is TGCAGTGCTGAAAGCGGGATCTCGTGGAACAATGAGCAGTTCTTC.

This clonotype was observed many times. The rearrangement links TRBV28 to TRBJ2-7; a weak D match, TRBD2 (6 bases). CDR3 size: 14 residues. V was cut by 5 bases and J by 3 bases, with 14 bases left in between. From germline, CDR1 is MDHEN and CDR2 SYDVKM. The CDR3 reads CASSPTLAGYEQYF. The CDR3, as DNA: TGTGCCAGCAGTCCAACACTAGCTGGCTACGAGCAGTACTTC.

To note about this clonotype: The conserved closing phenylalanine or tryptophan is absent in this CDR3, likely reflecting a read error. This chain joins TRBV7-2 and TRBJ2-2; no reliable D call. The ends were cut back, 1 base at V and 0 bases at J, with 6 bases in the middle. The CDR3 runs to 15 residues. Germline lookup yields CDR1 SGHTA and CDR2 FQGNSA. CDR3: CASSLVSANTGELFS. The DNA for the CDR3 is TGTGCCAGCAGCTTAGTGTCAGCGAACACCGGGGAGCTGTTTTCT.

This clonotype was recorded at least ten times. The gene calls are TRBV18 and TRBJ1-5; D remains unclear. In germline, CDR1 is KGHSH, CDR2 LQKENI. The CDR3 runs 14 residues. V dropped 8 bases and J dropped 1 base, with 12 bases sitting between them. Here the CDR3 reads CASSPGNSNQPQHF. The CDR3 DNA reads TGTGCCAGCAGCCCGGGTAACAGCAATCAGCCCCAGCATTTT.

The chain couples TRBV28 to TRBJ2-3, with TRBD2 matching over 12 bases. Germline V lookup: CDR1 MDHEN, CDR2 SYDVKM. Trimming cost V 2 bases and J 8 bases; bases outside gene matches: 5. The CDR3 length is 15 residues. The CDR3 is CASSLLAGGPGTQYF. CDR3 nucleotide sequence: TGTGCCAGCAGTTTACTAGCGGGAGGGCCGGGTACGCAGTATTTT.

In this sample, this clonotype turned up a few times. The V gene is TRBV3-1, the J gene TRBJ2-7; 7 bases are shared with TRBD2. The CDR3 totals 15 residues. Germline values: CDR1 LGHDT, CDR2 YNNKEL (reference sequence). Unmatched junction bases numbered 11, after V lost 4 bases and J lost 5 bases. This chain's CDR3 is CASSRQGLIGNEQYF. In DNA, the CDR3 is TGTGCCAGCAGCCGCCAGGGACTAATAGGAAACGAGCAGTACTTC.

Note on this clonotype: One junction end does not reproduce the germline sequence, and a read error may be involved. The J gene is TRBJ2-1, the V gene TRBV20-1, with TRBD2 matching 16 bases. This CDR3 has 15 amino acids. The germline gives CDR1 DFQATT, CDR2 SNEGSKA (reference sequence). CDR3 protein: CSAREAGTSGRAESF. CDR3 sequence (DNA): TGCAGTGCTAGAGAAGCTGGGACTAGCGGGAGGGCCGAGTCCTTC.

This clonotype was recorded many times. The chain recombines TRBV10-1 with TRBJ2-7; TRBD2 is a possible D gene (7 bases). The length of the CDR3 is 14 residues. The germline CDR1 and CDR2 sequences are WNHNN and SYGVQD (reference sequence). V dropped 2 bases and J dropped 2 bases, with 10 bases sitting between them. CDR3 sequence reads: CASSERGGPYEQYF. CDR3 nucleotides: TGCGCCAGCAGTGAGAGGGGGGGACCCTACGAGCAGTACTTC.

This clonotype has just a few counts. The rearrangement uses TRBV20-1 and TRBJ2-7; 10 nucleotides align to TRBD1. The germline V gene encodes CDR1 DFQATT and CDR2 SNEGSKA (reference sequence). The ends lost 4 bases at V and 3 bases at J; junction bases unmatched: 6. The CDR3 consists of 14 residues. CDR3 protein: CSAIGTGVVYEQYF. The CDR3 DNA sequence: TGCAGTGCTATCGGGACAGGGGTAGTCTACGAGCAGTACTTC.